Sequencing of this TCR beta chain was carried out in a study of T-cell reconstitution after alpha-beta-depleted transplantation in children. During its preparation, the TCRbeta library received unique molecular identifiers. MiXCR was run by TCRdb on the PCR reads, yielding one entry per CDR3 protein. This sample has almost 600,000 distinct CDR3 sequences, with roughly 27% found just once. J gave up 5 bases and V 4 bases, and 22 bases lay outside the gene matches. Germline CDR1 reads SGHRS; CDR2 reads YFSETQ. The CDR3 length is 19 residues. This TCR came from a boy under two years old with Wiskott-Aldrich syndrome, due to receive a stem cell transplant. The chain carries TRBV5-1 and TRBJ2-3; 7 bases align to TRBD1. The sample consisted of PBMCs, taken before TCRalphabeta/CD19-depleted stem cell transplant. The CDR3 is CASSQRQGSSGNRRDTQYF. CDR3 DNA sequence: TGCGCCAGCAGCCAAAGACAGGGATCCTCCGGAAACAGGAGAGATACGCAGTATTTT.